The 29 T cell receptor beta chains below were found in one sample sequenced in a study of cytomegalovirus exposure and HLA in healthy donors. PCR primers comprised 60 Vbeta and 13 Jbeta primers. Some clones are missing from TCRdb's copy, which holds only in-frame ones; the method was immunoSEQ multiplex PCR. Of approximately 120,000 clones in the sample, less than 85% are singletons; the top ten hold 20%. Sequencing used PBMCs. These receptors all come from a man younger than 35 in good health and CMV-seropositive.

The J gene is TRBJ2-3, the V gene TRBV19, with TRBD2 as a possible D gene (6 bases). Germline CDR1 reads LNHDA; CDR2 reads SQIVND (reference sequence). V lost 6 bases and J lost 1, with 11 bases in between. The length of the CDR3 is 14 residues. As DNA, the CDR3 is TGTGCCAGTAGCCGAGGACTACGCACAGATACGCAGTATTTT. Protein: CASSRGLRTDTQYF.

CDR3 residues: CASSLLSSGQGVNSYNSPLHF. The CDR3, as DNA: TGCGCCAGCAGCTTGCTGAGCTCCGGACAGGGAGTTAATTCCTATAATTCACCCCTCCACTTT. The V gene is TRBV5-1, the J gene TRBJ1-6; TRBD1 aligns across 8 bases. Germline V CDR1 and CDR2: SGHRS, YFSETQ. CDR3 length: 21 residues. V was pared by 1 base and J by 1 base, with 16 bases of the junction left unmatched.

CDR3 sequence: CASSITGGAAEAFF. The CDR3 region has the DNA TGTGCCAGCAGCATAACAGGGGGCGCCGCCGAAGCTTTCTTT. The chain is built from TRBV2 and TRBJ1-1, with TRBD1 matching over 9 bases. V lost 6 bases, J lost 8 bases, and 10 bases stayed unmatched. This CDR3 contains 14 residues. Germline values: CDR1 SNHLY, CDR2 FYNNEI.

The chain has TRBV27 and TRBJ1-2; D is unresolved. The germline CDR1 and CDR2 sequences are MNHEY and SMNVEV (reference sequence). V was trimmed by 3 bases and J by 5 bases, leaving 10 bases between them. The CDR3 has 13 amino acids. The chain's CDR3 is CASSLGGLYGYTF. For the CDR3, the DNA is TGTGCCAGCAGTTTGGGCGGACTGTATGGCTACACCTTC.

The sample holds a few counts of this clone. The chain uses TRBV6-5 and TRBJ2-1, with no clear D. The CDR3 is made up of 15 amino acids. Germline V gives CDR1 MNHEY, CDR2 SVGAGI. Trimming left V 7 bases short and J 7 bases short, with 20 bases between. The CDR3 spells CASTASTQRLNEQFF. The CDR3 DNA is TGTGCCAGCACCGCGTCGACCCAGAGGTTGAATGAGCAGTTCTTC.

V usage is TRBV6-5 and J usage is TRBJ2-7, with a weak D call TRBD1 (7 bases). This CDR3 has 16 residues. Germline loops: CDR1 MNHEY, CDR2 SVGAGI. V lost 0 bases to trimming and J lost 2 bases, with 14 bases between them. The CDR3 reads CASSYSKQGGAYEQYF. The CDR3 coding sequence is TGTGCCAGCAGTTACTCGAAGCAGGGGGGCGCCTACGAGCAGTACTTC.

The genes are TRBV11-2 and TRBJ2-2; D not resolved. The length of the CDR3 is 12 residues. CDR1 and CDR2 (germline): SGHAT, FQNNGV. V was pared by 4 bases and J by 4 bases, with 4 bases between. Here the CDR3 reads CASSSFTGELFF. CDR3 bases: TGTGCCAGCAGCTCTTTCACCGGGGAGCTGTTTTTT.

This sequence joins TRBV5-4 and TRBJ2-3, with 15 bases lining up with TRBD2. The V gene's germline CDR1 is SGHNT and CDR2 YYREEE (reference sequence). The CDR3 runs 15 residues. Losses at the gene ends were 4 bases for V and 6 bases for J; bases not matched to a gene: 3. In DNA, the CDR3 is TGTGCCAGCAGCGCGGGACTAGCGGGGGGCGATACGCAGTATTTT. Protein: CASSAGLAGGDTQYF.

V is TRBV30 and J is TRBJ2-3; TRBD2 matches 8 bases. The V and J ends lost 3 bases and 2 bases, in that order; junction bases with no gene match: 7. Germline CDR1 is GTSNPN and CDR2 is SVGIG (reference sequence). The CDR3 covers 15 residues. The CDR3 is CAWRGGTRFTDTQYF. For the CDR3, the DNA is TGTGCCTGGAGGGGCGGGACTAGATTCACAGATACGCAGTATTTT.

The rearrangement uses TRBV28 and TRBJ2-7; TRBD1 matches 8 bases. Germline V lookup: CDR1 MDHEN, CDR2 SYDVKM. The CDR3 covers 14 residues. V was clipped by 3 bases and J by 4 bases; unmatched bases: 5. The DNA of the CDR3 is TGTGCCAGCAGTTTGTTGGACAGGGTTTACGAGCAGTACTTC. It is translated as CASSLLDRVYEQYF.

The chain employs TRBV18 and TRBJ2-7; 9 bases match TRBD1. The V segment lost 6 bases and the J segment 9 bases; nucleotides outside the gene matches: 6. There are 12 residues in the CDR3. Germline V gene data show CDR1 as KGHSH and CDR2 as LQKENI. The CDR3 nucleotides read TGTGCCAGCTCTCGGGACAGGGACTGGCAGTACTTC. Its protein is CASSRDRDWQYF.

The DNA for the CDR3 is TGTGCCAGCAGCTTAGGGCAAAACACTGAAGCTTTCTTT. It specifies CASSLGQNTEAFF. The rearrangement joins TRBV7-9 to TRBJ1-1; D not resolved. CDR1 and CDR2 from the germline V gene are SEHNR and FQNEAQ (reference sequence). Trimming left V 1 base short and J 2 bases short, with 5 bases between. The length of the CDR3 is 13 residues. The variable domain in full, completed from reference TRBV7-9 and TRBJ1-1, reads DTGVSQNPRHKITKRGQNVTFRCDPISEHNRLYWYRQTLGQGPEFLTYFQNEAQLEKSRLLSDRFSAERPKGSFSTLEIQRTEQGDSAMYLCASSLGQNTEAFFGQGTRLTVV.

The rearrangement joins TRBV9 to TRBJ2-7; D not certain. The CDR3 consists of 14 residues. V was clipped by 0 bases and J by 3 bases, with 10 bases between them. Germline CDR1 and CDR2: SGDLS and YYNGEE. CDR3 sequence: CASSVAASSYEQYF. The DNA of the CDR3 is TGTGCCAGCAGCGTAGCGGCTTCTAGCTACGAGCAGTACTTC.

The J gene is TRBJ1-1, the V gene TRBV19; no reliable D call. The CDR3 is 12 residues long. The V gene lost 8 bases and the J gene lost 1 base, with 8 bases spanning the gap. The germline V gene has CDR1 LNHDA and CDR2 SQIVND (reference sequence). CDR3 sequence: CASERGNTEAFF. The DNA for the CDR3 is TGTGCCAGTGAACGGGGGAACACTGAAGCTTTCTTT.

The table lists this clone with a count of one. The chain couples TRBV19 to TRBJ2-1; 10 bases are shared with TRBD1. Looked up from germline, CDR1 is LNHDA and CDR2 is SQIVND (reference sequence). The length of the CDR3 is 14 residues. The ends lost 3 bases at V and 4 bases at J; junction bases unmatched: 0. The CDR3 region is CASSMGQGYNEQFF. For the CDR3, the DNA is TGTGCCAGTAGTATGGGACAGGGGTACAATGAGCAGTTCTTC.

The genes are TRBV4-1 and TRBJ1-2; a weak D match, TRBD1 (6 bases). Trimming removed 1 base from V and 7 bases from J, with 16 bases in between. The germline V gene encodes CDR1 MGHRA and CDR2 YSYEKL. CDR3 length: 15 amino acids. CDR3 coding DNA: TGCGCCAGCAGCCAAGGGGAACGGGACACCCTTGGCTACACCTTC. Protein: CASSQGERDTLGYTF.

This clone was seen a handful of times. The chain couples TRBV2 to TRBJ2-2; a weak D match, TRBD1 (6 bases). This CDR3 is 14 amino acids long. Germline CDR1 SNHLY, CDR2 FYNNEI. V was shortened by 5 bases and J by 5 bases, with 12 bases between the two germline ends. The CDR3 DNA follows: TGTGCCAGCAGTCTACAGGGAAGTACCGGGGAGCTGTTTTTT. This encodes CASSLQGSTGELFF.

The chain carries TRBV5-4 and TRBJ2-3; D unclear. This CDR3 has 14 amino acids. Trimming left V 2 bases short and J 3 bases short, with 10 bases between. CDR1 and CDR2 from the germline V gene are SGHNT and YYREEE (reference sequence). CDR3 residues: CASSLESTTDTQYF. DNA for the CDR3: TGTGCCAGCAGCTTAGAAAGTACTACAGATACGCAGTATTTT. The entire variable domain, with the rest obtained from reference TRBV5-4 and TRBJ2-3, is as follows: ETGVTQSPTHLIKTRGQQVTLRCSSQSGHNTVSWYQQALGQGPQFIFQYYREEENGRGNFPPRFSGLQFPNYSSELNVNALELDDSALYLCASSLESTTDTQYFGPGTRLTVL.

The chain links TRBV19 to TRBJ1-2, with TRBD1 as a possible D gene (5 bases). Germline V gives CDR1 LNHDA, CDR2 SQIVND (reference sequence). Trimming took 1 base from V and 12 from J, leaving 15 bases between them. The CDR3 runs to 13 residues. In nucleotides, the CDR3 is TGTGCCAGTAGTATAGTCCCGACGGGGGAAAACACCTTC. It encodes CASSIVPTGENTF.

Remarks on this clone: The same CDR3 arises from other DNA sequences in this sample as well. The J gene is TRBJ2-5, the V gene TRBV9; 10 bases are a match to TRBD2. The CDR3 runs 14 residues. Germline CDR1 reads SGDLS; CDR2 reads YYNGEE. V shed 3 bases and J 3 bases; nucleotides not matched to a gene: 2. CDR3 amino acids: CASSGTSGEETQYF. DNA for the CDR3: TGTGCCAGCAGCGGGACTAGCGGAGAAGAGACCCAGTACTTC.

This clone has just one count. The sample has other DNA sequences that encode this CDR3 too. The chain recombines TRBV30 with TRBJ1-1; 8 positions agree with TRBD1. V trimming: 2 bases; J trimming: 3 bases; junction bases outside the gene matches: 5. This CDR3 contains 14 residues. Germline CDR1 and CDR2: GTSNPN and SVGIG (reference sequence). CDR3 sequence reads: CAWSSGQGYTEAFF. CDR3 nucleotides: TGTGCCTGGAGTTCCGGACAGGGCTACACTGAAGCTTTCTTT.

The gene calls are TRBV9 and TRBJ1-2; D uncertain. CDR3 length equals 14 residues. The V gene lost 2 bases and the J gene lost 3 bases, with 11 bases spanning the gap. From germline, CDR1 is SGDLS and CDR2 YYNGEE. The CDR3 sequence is CASSVKAADYGYTF. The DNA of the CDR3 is TGTGCCAGCAGCGTTAAGGCCGCGGACTATGGCTACACCTTC.

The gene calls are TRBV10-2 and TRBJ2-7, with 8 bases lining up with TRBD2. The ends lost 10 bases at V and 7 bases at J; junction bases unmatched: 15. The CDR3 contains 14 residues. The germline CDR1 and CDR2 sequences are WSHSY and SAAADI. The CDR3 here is CATRAGALVREQYF. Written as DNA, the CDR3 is TGCGCCACCCGAGCGGGGGCCTTGGTGAGGGAGCAGTACTTC.

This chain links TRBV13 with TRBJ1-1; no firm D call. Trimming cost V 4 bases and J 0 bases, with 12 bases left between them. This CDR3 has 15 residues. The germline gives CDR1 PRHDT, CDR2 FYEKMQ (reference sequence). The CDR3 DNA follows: TGTGCCAGCAGCTCCCCGAGGGAAATGAACACTGAAGCTTTCTTT. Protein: CASSSPREMNTEAFF.

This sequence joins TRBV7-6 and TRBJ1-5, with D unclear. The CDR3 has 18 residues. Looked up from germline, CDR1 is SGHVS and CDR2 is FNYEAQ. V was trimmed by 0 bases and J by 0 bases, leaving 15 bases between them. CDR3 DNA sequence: TGTGCCAGCAGCTTAGCGCCGCCGGGGAGAAATAGCAATCAGCCCCAGCATTTT. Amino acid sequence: CASSLAPPGRNSNQPQHF.

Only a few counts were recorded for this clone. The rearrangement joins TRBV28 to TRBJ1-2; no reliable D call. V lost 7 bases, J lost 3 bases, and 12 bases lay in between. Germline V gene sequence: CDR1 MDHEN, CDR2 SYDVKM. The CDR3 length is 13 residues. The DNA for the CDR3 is TGTGCCAGCATTGGTGGAGGGTACTATGGCTACACCTTC. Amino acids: CASIGGGYYGYTF.

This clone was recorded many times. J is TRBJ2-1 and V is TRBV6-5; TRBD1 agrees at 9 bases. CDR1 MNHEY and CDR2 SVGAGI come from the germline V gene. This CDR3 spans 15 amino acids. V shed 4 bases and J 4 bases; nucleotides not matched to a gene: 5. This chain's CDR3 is CASSFGTGYYNEQFF. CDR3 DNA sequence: TGTGCCAGCAGTTTCGGGACAGGGTATTACAATGAGCAGTTCTTC.

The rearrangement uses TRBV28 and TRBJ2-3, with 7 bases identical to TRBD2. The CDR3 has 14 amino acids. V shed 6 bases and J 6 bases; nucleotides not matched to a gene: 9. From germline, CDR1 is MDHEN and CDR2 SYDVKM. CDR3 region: CASSPAGTGDTQYF. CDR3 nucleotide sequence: TGTGCCAGCAGCCCAGCGGGGACGGGGGATACGCAGTATTTT.

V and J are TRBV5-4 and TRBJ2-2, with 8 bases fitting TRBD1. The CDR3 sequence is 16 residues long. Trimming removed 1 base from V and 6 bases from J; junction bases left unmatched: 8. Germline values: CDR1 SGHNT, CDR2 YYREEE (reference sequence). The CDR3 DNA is TGTGCCAGCAGCTTGTTATTAGGACAGGGTTCCGGGGAGCTGTTTTTT. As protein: CASSLLLGQGSGELFF.